The clone carrying this T cell receptor (beta chain) was recorded a few times. CDR1 is LGHNA, CDR2 YSLEER, per germline. This CDR3 contains 17 residues. The V and J ends lost 0 bases and 4 bases respectively, with 18 bases between them. This sample is drawn from a study of patients and donors after allogeneic stem cell transplantation. TCRdb processed the RT-PCR reads anew with MiXCR; each CDR3 protein has one entry. The repertoire holds more than 150,000 distinct CDR3 sequences, with roughly two fifths as singletons. The origin of this receptor is a human donor who was either an allogeneic HSCT recipient or a stem cell or donor lymphocyte infusion donor (not recorded which). It is not recorded whose cells these are; they may come from a transplant donor. The sample taken for sequencing was blood, either unsorted or a sorted T cell fraction (not recorded which). The chain uses TRBV4-3 and TRBJ1-2; TRBD1 might be the D (5 bases). The CDR3 loop reads CASSQEGTGATTYGYTF. The CDR3 DNA follows: TGCGCCAGCAGCCAAGAGGGAACAGGCGCTACAACCTATGGCTACACCTTC.